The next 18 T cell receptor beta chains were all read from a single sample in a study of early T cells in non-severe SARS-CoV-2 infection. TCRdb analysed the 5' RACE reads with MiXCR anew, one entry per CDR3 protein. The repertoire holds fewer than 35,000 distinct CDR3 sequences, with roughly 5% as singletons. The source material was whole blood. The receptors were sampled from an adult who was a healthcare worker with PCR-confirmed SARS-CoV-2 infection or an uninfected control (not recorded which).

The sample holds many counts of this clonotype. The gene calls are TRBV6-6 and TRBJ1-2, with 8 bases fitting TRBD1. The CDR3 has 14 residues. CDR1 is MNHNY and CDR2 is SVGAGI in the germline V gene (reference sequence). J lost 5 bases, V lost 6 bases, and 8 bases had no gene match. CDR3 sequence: CASRPGGVGYGYTF. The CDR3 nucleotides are TGTGCCAGCAGACCAGGGGGCGTAGGGTATGGCTACACCTTC.

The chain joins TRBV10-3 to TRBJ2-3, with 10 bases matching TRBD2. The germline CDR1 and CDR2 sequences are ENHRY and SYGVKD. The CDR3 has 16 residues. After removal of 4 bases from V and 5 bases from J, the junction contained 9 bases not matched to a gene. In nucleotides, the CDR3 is TGTGCCATCAGTGCCAGCTCGAGACTAGCGGGAGATACGCAGTATTTT. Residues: CAISASSRLAGDTQYF.

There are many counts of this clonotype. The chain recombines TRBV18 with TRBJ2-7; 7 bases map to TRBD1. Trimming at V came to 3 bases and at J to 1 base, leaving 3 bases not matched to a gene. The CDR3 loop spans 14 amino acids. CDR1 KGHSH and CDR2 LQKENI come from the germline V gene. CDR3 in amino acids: CASSPETGSYEQYF. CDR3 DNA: TGTGCCAGCTCACCCGAGACAGGGTCCTACGAGCAGTACTTC.

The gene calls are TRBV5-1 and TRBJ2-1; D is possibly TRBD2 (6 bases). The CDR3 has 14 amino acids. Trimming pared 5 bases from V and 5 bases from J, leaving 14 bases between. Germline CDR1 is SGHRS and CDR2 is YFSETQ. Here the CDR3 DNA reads TGCGCCAGCAGGCGGGACCAAGGCGACAATGAGCAGTTCTTC. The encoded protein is CASRRDQGDNEQFF.

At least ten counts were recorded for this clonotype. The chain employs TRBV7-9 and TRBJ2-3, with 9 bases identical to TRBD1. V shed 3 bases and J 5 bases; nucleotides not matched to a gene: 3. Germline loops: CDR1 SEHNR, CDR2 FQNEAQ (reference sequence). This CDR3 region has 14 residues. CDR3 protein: CASSLAGQGDTQYF. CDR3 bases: TGTGCCAGCAGCTTGGCGGGACAGGGAGATACGCAGTATTTT.

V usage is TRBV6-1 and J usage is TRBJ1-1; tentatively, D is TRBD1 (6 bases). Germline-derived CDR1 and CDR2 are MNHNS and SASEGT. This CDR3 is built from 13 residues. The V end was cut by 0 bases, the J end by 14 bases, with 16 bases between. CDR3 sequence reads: CASSEAGTQGGFF. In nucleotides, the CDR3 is TGTGCCAGCAGTGAAGCCGGGACACAAGGAGGGTTCTTT.

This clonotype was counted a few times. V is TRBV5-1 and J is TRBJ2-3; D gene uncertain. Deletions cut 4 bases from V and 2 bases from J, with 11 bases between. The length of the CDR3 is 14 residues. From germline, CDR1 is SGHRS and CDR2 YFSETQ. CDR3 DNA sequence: TGCGCCAGCAGCCTTATCCCCTTCACAGATACGCAGTATTTT. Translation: CASSLIPFTDTQYF.

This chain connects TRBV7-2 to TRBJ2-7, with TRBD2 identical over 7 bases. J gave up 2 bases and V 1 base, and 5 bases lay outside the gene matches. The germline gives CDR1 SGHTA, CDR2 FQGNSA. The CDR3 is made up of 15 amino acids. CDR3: CASSLGGSRAYEQYF. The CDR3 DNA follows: TGTGCCAGCAGCTTAGGCGGGAGTCGGGCCTACGAGCAGTACTTC.

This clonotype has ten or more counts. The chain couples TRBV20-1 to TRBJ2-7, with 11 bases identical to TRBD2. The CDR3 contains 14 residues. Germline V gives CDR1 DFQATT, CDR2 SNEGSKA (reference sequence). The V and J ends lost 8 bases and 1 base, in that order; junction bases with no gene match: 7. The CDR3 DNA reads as TGCAGTATTAGCGGGAGGGGCCCGTCCTACGAGCAGTACTTC. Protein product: CSISGRGPSYEQYF.

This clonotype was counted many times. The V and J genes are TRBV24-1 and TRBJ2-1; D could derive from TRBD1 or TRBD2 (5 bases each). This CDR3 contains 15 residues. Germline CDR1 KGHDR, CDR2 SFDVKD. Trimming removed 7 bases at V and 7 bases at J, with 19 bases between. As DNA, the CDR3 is TGTGCCACCAGAGACGAGACACCCTGGGGGAATGAGCAGTTCTTC. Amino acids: CATRDETPWGNEQFF.

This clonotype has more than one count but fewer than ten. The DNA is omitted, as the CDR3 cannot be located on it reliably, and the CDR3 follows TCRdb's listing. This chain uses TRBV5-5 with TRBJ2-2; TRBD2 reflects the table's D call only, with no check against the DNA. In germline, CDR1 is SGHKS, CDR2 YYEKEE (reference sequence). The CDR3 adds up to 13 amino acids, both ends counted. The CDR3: CASTLKDPGSCFF.

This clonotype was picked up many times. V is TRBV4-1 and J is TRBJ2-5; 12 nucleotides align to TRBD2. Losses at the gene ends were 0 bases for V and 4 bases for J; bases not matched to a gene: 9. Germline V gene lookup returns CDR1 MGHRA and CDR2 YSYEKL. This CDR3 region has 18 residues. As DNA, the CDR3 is TGCGCCAGCAGCCAAGATTTTTCTCAACTAGCGGGAGGAGAGACCCAGTACTTC. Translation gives CASSQDFSQLAGGETQYF.

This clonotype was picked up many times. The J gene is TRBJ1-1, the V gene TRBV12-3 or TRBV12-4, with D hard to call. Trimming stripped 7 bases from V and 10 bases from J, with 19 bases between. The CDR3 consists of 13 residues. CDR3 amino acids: CASTLDGPRRAFF. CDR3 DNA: TGTGCCAGCACCTTGGACGGGCCCCGAAGAGCTTTCTTT.

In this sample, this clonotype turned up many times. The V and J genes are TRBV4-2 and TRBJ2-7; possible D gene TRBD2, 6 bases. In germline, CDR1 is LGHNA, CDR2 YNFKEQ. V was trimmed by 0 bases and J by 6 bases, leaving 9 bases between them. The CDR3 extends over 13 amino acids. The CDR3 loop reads CASSQDRGSEQYF. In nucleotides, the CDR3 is TGTGCCAGCAGCCAAGATCGGGGGAGCGAGCAGTACTTC.

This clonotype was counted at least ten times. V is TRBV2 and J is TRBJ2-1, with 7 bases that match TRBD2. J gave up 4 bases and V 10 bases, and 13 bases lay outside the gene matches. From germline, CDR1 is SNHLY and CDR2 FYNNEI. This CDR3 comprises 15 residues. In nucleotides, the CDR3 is TGTGCCACCCAACCCTCTAGCGGCTTTTACAATGAGCAGTTCTTC. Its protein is CATQPSSGFYNEQFF.

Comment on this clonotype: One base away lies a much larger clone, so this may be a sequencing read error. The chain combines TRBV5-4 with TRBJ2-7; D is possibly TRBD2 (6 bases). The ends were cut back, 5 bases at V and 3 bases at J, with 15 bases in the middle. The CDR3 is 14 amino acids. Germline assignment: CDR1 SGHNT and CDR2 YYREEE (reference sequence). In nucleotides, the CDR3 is TGTGCCAGCAGTTCCGGGATTAGCGGCTACGAGCAGTACTTC. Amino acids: CASSSGISGYEQYF.

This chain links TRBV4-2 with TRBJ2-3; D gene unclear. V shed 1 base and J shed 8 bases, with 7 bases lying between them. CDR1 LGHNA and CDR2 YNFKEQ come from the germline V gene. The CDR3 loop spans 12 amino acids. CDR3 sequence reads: CASSQAPGTQYF. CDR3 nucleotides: TGTGCCAGCAGCCAAGCCCCGGGTACGCAGTATTTT.

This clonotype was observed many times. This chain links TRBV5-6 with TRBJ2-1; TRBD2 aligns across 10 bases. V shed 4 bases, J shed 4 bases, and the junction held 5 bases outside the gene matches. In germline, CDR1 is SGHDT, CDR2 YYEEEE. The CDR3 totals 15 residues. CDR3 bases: TGTGCCAGCAGCGCGGGACTAGCGAGTTACAATGAGCAGTTCTTC. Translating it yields CASSAGLASYNEQFF.